The rows below give T cell receptor beta chains drawn from one sample of a study of technical replicates of blood from four donors. The assay was immunoSEQ multiplex PCR, and TCRdb's table has in-frame clones only and misses some. The table lists 85,000 to 100,000 clones, 90% to 96% of them singletons. Material for sequencing was T cells isolated from PBMCs. The receptors stem from a human donor in good health. The CDR3 runs from the conserved cysteine through the conserved F or W.

J,V,CDR3
TRBJ2-1,TRBV19,CASSNRGAINEQFF
TRBJ2-1,TRBV27,CASSLWGGGEYNEQFF
TRBJ1-3,TRBV30,CAWTGWSGNTIYF
TRBJ2-2,TRBV5-1,CASSPAGGSTGELFF
TRBJ1-4,TRBV27,CASSFLAGEKLFF
TRBJ1-1,TRBV19,CASSIVVEDSFNTEAFF
TRBJ2-3,TRBV10-2,CASTSGLDTDTQYF
TRBJ2-1,TRBV9,CASSLGTPYNEQFF
TRBJ1-1,TRBV28,CASSSPHVGGITEAFF
TRBJ1-2,TRBV7-9,CASSAGDRLTGGYTF
TRBJ1-2,TRBV25-1,CASSTQVKDGYTF
TRBJ2-3,TRBV2,CASSLAGAPLRTDTQYF
TRBJ2-5,TRBV27,CASSPILAGAETQYF
TRBJ1-2,TRBV28,CASSGDRVYYGYTF
TRBJ1-5,TRBV19,CASSSPSGTGGVGNQPQHF
TRBJ1-3,TRBV7-9,CASSSTTGASGNTIYF
TRBJ2-2,TRBV29-1,CSVDRVGTGELFF
TRBJ2-5,TRBV4-1,CASSQGTGGHETQYF
TRBJ1-6,TRBV9,CASSVGSTGGASPLHF
TRBJ2-5,TRBV15,CATSPRPPGESETQYF
TRBJ1-1,TRBV18,CASSPRQVEAFF
TRBJ2-1,TRBV7-7,CASSQGTDDYNEQFF
TRBJ1-3,TRBV7-6,CASSLPLAGSSGNTIYF
TRBJ2-7,TRBV5-8,CASEHRGKYEQYF
TRBJ2-3,TRBV6-5,CASIPSESDTQYF
TRBJ1-2,TRBV4-2,CASSQLKTGFGGYTF
TRBJ2-5,TRBV5-5,CASSWQVKATAQETQYF
TRBJ1-5,TRBV19,CASREQGSNQPQHF
TRBJ1-5,TRBV10-2,CASSGTGNGQPQHF
TRBJ2-5,TRBV6-1,CASSPKRETQYF
TRBJ1-6,TRBV7-9,CASSSPGGPLGSPLHF
TRBJ2-1,TRBV7-9,CASSLRGIEQFF
TRBJ2-5,TRBV10-2,CASHLTSGAETQYF
TRBJ1-1,TRBV5-6,CASSSEWDRNTEAFF
TRBJ2-7,TRBV27,CASSSRTSGGTYEQYF
TRBJ2-1,TRBV2,CASSETGGIGGNEQFF
TRBJ1-1,TRBV5-1,CASSEGEGDTEAFF
TRBJ2-7,TRBV2,CASSAGTRSYEQYF
TRBJ2-7,TRBV2,CASKAPSGTNYEQYF
TRBJ2-5,TRBV5-1,CASSPPTGLPETQYF
TRBJ1-1,TRBV7-9,CASSLGQGGLTEAFF
TRBJ2-3,TRBV9,CASSAGLAGVYRDTQYF
TRBJ2-3,TRBV28,CASQPRGAITDTQYF
TRBJ2-5,TRBV30,CAWSAGRYKETQYF
TRBJ2-1,TRBV28,CASSHPTGYNEQFF
TRBJ1-1,TRBV7-9,CASQKQGAGTEAFF
TRBJ2-5,TRBV7-3,CASSQWGTSGGKETQYF
TRBJ1-1,TRBV4-1,CASSQGDRGDTEAFF
TRBJ2-1,TRBV10-3,CASRIGTFGNEQFF
TRBJ1-1,TRBV14,CASSRTASIHTEAFF
TRBJ2-5,TRBV5-1,CASSHRLAGGQETQYF
TRBJ2-7,TRBV30,CAWRIRDRSTYEQYF
TRBJ2-3,TRBV6-6,CASSYPGDFTDTQYF
TRBJ2-7,TRBV4-1,CASSQQGSGGYEQYF
TRBJ1-5,TRBV30,CAWSPGLGPQHF
TRBJ1-1,TRBV19,CASISGMMNTEAFF
TRBJ2-2,TRBV5-6,CASSLVRDKDELFF
TRBJ2-1,TRBV14,CASSQALAYNEQFF
TRBJ2-3,TRBV5-1,CASSIRPRQDTQYF
TRBJ2-3,TRBV28,CAINPGQGTDTQYF